This TCR beta chain was obtained from a study of cytomegalovirus exposure and HLA in healthy donors (dated by TCRdb to the late 2010s). About the investigation overall: According to an earlier analysis of a few hundred of the donors, 150 million to 200 million T cells yielded some 120 million unique TCR beta sequences and approximately 300 Gb of sequence data. Using immunosequencing, the study profiled T cell repertoires from fewer than 700 subjects and related those repertoires to cytomegalovirus serostatus. The aim of the study was to test whether cataloging public T cell receptors could identify signatures of past pathogen exposure. Rather than drawing on any new phenotypic data, the later analysis identified candidate immune exposures from TCR beta sequences and the way those sequences occurred across donors. A later genetic analysis used genome-wide SNP genotypes for 398 of the 666 donors, treating that subset as a discovery cohort. An early release covering around 630 HLA-typed donors comprised about 300 gigabases of sequencing data and approximately 80 million unique TCR sequences. The study combined high-throughput TCR immunosequencing, statistical association of individual TCRs with disease status, and machine learning to predict cytomegalovirus infection status. All discovery cohort repertoires had been generated on a single sequencing platform. The number of typed donors differed by locus: about 620-630 for A, B, C, DRB1 and DQB1; 500 to 550 for DQA1; 606 for DPA1; and some 450 for DPB1. In an earlier analysis of roughly 600 of the donors, high-throughput TCR beta sequencing was used to judge whether each TCR beta V gene segment behaved as functional or pseudogenic. Across approximately 400 genotyped donors of the cohort, an average of about 220,000 unique TCR beta nucleotide sequences per donor were sequenced, and roughly a sixth of those sequences were non-productive. Of the approximately 400 genotyped donors, roughly 76% were placed in the genetic ancestry cluster associated with self-reported Caucasian donors. Roughly five DR-DQ haplotypes were treated as single units for association and clustering because of strong linkage in the cohort. HLA typing included class I and class II loci at four-digit resolution. A later analysis re-examined previously published TCR beta repertoires from more than 600 donors and added high-resolution HLA genotyping to investigate patterns of TCR occurrence. In addition to the first cohort of 500 to 850 subjects, a separate validation cohort of 120 different subjects was used. Donor age, sex, ethnicity and CMV serostatus were compiled alongside the repertoire data.

Library generation was performed with the immunoSEQ multiplex PCR assay. A mixture of 60 forward primers for TCR Vbeta segments and 13 reverse primers for TCR Jbeta segments was used in the multiplex PCR. Amplification of the CDR3 region of rearranged TCR beta genes was performed with a multiplex PCR assay on genomic DNA. Amplified TCR beta libraries were sequenced as 87-base-pair reads on the Illumina HiSeq System. The published analysis was carried out like this. Across the roughly 670 repertoires, a later analysis counted some 81 million unique TCR beta chains, roughly 11 million of which were shared by at least two donors. To remove PCR and sequencing errors, raw reads were error-corrected and collapsed into unique sequences using a nearest-neighbor algorithm that merged closely related sequences. Alignment of CDR3 sequences to IMGT reference sequences was used to assign V, D and J gene segments. Each retained sequence needed at least a six-nucleotide match to both a V gene segment and a J gene segment. Rearrangements were classified as productive when the CDR3 lacked stop codons and remained in frame with V and J, and all other rearrangements were classified as non-productive. Following IMGT convention, CDR3 was defined as the stretch from the second conserved V-encoded cysteine up to the conserved J-encoded phenylalanine. The earlier analysis of some 600 of the donors excluded sequences that lacked an unambiguous match to a single V gene segment. In an earlier analysis of 587 of the donors, V segments were called functional above 56.7% productive rearrangements and were called segregating when the between-donor standard deviation exceeded 5%. A statistical classification framework was built to diagnose cytomegalovirus status from the catalog of TCR beta chain sequences. A later analysis assigned V and J genes by comparing TCR nucleotide sequences with IMGT/GENE-DB human TR gene sequences. A later analysis assigned CDR3 sequences and most-parsimonious VDJ recombination scenarios with the TCRdist pipeline. In a later analysis, each TCR beta chain was defined by its CDR3 amino acid sequence together with its V-gene family, and reads lacking a unique V-gene family were excluded. As a way to deal with suspected cross-contamination and a sequencing artifact, a later analysis dropped roughly 600 nucleotide sequences that were highly shared and had low generation probability. For each public chain, a later analysis derived a clonal expansion index from normalized ranks of inferred template counts within each repertoire. In a later analysis, generation probabilities were computed using a VDJ recombination model fitted to out-of-frame rearrangements, and the results were checked against IGoR. In a later analysis, TCR-TCR, TCR-HLA and TCR-CMV co-occurrence was scored with hypergeometric tests, and a repertoire-size bias correction was applied to TCR pairs. To estimate false discovery rates, a later analysis permuted the HLA or CMV assignments 20 times. In a later analysis, co-occurring TCRs were grouped using DBSCAN, and TCRdist sequence similarity was added for clustering within HLA-allele-positive subsets. Co-occurrence clustering excluded repertoires with fewer than 30,000 or more than 120,000 public chains, plus five with anomalous nucleotide sharing. The immuneACCESS repertoire file appears here via TCRdb, limited to in-frame rearrangements. These files lack a portion of the clones; in checked studies, under half of the deficit traces to unresolved V genes, and the cause of the others is not known. For V, J and clone size, that table is used; D and trimming come from the DNA. The sample contains 100,000 to 140,000 clones, 77% of them found a single time. Of the sample, approximately 4.5% falls within the top ten clones.

The cohort consisted of hundreds of healthy bone marrow donors. At the time of sampling, all cohort members were nominally healthy, though unrecorded immune exposures were likely present. The donor tested CMV seronegative and was one of the 352 seronegative cohort members. Every donor gave a peripheral blood sample, and the peripheral blood mononuclear cells from that sample were used for TCR beta sequencing. The Qiagen DNeasy Blood Extraction Kit was used to extract genomic DNA from the blood cell samples. Here is what the overall study found, with its caveats: At a false discovery rate of 0.05, a later analysis linked 15,000 to 20,000 TCR beta sequences to specific HLA alleles. According to a later analysis, parvovirus B19, influenza, CMV and Epstein-Barr virus appeared linked to several top co-occurrence clusters. When HLA alleles, especially DR and DQ, strongly co-occurred, TCR associations were difficult to assign to individual alleles. HLA typing was unavailable for some donors at each locus, so association tests used only the typed subset. Linkage disequilibrium might explain the correlated functional status among segregating V segments, but an unknown experimental factor could not be ruled out. The classifier was reported to diagnose cytomegalovirus status with high specificity and sensitivity in both the original and validation cohorts. In vitro tests confirmed that a few of the cytomegalovirus-associated TCR beta chains recognize cytomegalovirus antigens. V-gene and J-gene trimming of TCR beta chains was associated with a missense DCLRE1C variant in a later genetic analysis, and the association was replicated in an independent cohort. The cohort was sequenced for TCR beta chains only, and without alpha or paired-chain data the features that could be detected were limited. In a later analysis, most CMV-associated TCR beta chains were found to appear HLA-restricted, with HLA associations seemingly driven largely by CMV exposure. According to a later genetic analysis, donors in an Asian-associated ancestry cluster had fewer N-insertions in productive TCRs than the roughly 670-donor mean. Some IMGT-functional V segments, including TRBV6-2 and TRBV6-3, could not be distinguished by the 87-base-pair reads and were therefore excluded. A further reported finding was that TCR beta sequences accurately predicted the HLA-A and HLA-B alleles for most subjects in the first cohort. In an earlier analysis of approximately 590 of the donors, most TCR beta V segments appeared in productive rearrangements about 87% or about 30% of the time, broadly matching IMGT annotations. While some public TCRs were present in many individuals, most TCR sequences turned up only very rarely across donors. Because counts were too low, 15 to 20 rarely observed V segments, including chromosome 9 orphons, were left out of the earlier analysis of approximately 580 of the donors. It was suggested by the authors that the approach could potentially be generalized to other disease states and immunological phenotypes. According to a later analysis, TCR association rates differed among HLA loci, with DRB1 alleles showing the most associated TCRs and HLA-C alleles showing the fewest. CMV serostatus was the only immune exposure information available for the cohort. In the study, about 150 TCR beta chains were listed as associated with cytomegalovirus. The sequencing pipeline was judged likely to have produced a cluster of highly shared sequence variants as a technical artifact. Compared with equally common non-associated chains, HLA-associated TCR beta chains in a later analysis were more clonally expanded and had lower generation probabilities. Roughly uniform sequencing depth across donors was assumed in presence/absence analyses, although this assumption may not hold.

Comment on this clone: The antigen this receptor binds is unknown. Base quality data are lacking; no much larger clone is found one base away.

Trimming removed 0 bases from V and 2 bases from J; the gene matches leave 2 bases unexplained. The cysteine opens and the phenylalanine closes a CDR3 of 17 amino acids. Here the CDR3 DNA is all that survives: 51 bases in frame from base 1. Via the germline V gene, CDR1 is LGHNA and CDR2 YNFKEQ. Sequenced material: PBMCs. This receptor was obtained from a male donor in good health and CMV-seronegative. Here the chain combines TRBV4-2 and TRBJ2-3; the central 13 bases match TRBD2. The DNA is as follows: TGTGCCAGCAGCCAAGAAGGGACTAGCGGGGCCACAGATACGCAGTATTTT. Translated, it reads CASSQEGTSGATDTQYF.